These T cell receptor beta chains were read from a single sample in a study of control samples from healthy donors and cancer patients. TCRdb keeps only in-frame clones here, not all; method: immunoSEQ multiplex PCR. This table has around 100,000 clones, just under 95% appearing once. Material for sequencing was blood. The receptors come from a human donor in good health. The donor label of this sample is uncertain. The conserved cysteine and the conserved F or W are not part of the CDR3 here. Only some rows state a clone size, as once, few, many or a class for expanded clones.

J: TRBJ2-3
V: TRBV7-3
size: -
CDR3: ASSQGTYEFSQY

J: TRBJ2-2
V: TRBV3-1/TRBV3-2
size: -
CDR3: ASSQASLFRDTGELF

J: TRBJ2-3
V: TRBV2
size: -
CDR3: ASSEDPSGTSTDTQY

J: TRBJ1-6
V: TRBV19
size: -
CDR3: ASSTQGGDNSPLH

J: TRBJ2-1
V: TRBV7-8
size: -
CDR3: ASSFWDRDNEQF

J: TRBJ1-3
V: TRBV19
size: -
CDR3: ASSIVNGISGNTIY

J: TRBJ1-1
V: TRBV3-1/TRBV3-2
size: -
CDR3: ASSHTGGLTEAF

J: TRBJ2-2
V: TRBV11-2
size: -
CDR3: ASSDDSGELF

J: TRBJ2-3
V: TRBV6-2/TRBV6-3
size: once
CDR3: ASSYGQGSTDTQY

J: TRBJ2-6
V: TRBV15
size: -
CDR3: ATSRGQAGGGGANVLT

J: TRBJ2-5
V: TRBV3-1/TRBV3-2
size: -
CDR3: ASSLWGSSGKETQY

J: TRBJ1-4
V: TRBV5-1
size: -
CDR3: ASSLGQGGEKLF

J: TRBJ1-2
V: TRBV6-2/TRBV6-3
size: -
CDR3: ASSSRDSSNYGYT

J: TRBJ1-6
V: TRBV30
size: -
CDR3: AWSRGRDSPLH

J: TRBJ2-2
V: TRBV2
size: -
CDR3: ASRWDRGLSGELF

J: TRBJ1-2
V: TRBV6-5
size: -
CDR3: ASSYGTGEIYGYT

J: TRBJ1-4
V: TRBV9
size: -
CDR3: ASSKGGLANEKLF

J: TRBJ1-3
V: TRBV5-5
size: -
CDR3: ASSLGAGSGNTIY

J: TRBJ2-4
V: TRBV30
size: once
CDR3: AWSLGQGNIQY

J: TRBJ2-6
V: TRBV11-3
size: -
CDR3: ASSQGTGGSGANVLT

J: TRBJ1-5
V: TRBV6-5
size: few
CDR3: ASSRDRDPNQPQH

J: TRBJ2-3
V: TRBV24-1
size: -
CDR3: ATSDDRVWGTDTQY

J: TRBJ1-2
V: TRBV28
size: -
CDR3: ASNPTGGSYGYT

J: TRBJ2-1
V: TRBV19
size: once
CDR3: ASSTRPTGVNHNEQF

J: TRBJ1-3
V: TRBV7-6
size: -
CDR3: ASSLAVGQGSGNTIY

J: TRBJ2-2
V: TRBV2
size: -
CDR3: ASSWPQTGELF

J: TRBJ1-2
V: TRBV5-1
size: -
CDR3: ASSFGQDANYGYT

J: TRBJ1-1
V: TRBV19
size: -
CDR3: ASRSGNTEAF

J: TRBJ2-1
V: TRBV30
size: -
CDR3: AWSVERYNEQF

J: TRBJ2-5
V: TRBV19
size: -
CDR3: ASSPRTSGGAFPPNQETQY

J: TRBJ1-1
V: TRBV7-9
size: -
CDR3: ASSLAGLGTEAF

J: TRBJ1-3
V: TRBV10-2
size: -
CDR3: ASSQDGNTIY

J: TRBJ2-7
V: TRBV5-1
size: once
CDR3: ASSFTSGAYEQY

J: TRBJ1-2
V: TRBV10-3
size: -
CDR3: ATRVAENYGYT

J: TRBJ2-2
V: TRBV6-5
size: -
CDR3: ASRQGLGTGELF

J: TRBJ1-2
V: TRBV27
size: -
CDR3: ASSLGQGFPGYT

J: TRBJ2-5
V: TRBV7-9
size: -
CDR3: ASSLAGDAETQY

J: TRBJ2-3
V: TRBV24-1
size: -
CDR3: ATSDSRLEAGTDTQY

J: TRBJ2-1
V: TRBV5-1
size: once
CDR3: ASSLGTTYNEQF

J: TRBJ1-1
V: TRBV6-1
size: -
CDR3: ASSETGFLGKAF

J: TRBJ1-5
V: TRBV6-5
size: -
CDR3: ASSSWTGSNQPQH

J: TRBJ1-2
V: TRBV29-1
size: -
CDR3: SVERGANYGYT

J: TRBJ1-2
V: TRBV7-9
size: -
CDR3: ASSGGVTYYGYT

J: TRBJ2-5
V: TRBV5-6
size: -
CDR3: ASSWGGEETQY

J: TRBJ1-6
V: TRBV28
size: -
CDR3: ASKVIDTYNSPLH

J: TRBJ2-2
V: TRBV19
size: -
CDR3: ASSISGGIVGELF

J: TRBJ2-5
V: TRBV5-1
size: -
CDR3: ASSFSQGGYQETQY

J: TRBJ1-2
V: TRBV3-1/TRBV3-2
size: -
CDR3: ASTGTGILYGYT

J: TRBJ2-5
V: TRBV5-8
size: -
CDR3: ASSLLQGRGETQY

J: TRBJ2-2
V: TRBV3-1/TRBV3-2
size: -
CDR3: ASSLSTGELF

J: TRBJ1-2
V: TRBV20-1
size: -
CDR3: SASYGYT

J: TRBJ2-1
V: TRBV9
size: -
CDR3: ASSSGHPSYNEQF

J: TRBJ1-5
V: TRBV7-8
size: -
CDR3: ASSLPPGRSNQPQH